The 16 T cell receptor beta chains given below trace back to one sample, sequenced in a study of long-term antiretroviral therapy in people with HIV. Survey-level resolution applied to immunoSEQ assay v3.0. The table came from immunoSEQ multiplex PCR; TCRdb's copy has only in-frame clones and leaves some out. The data show about 29,000 clones, 80% to 85% seen once. Material: unsorted PBMCs, obtained 2.9 years after starting antiretroviral therapy. Receptor source: a man between 50 and 59 years old with HIV.

The J gene is TRBJ1-6, the V gene TRBV4-3, with TRBD1 as a possible D gene (5 bases). The CDR3 is made up of 15 amino acids. V lost 1 base and J 5 bases, leaving 9 bases between the germline ends. Looked up from germline, CDR1 is LGHNA and CDR2 is YSLEER. The CDR3 sequence is CASSQGGRNNSPLHF. The CDR3 coding sequence is TGCGCCAGCAGCCAAGGGGGCAGGAATAATTCACCCCTCCACTTT.

V usage is TRBV4-1 and J usage is TRBJ2-3; D call uncertain. The V end lost 7 bases, the J end lost 0 bases, and 11 bases lay between the germline ends. Germline V lookup: CDR1 MGHRA, CDR2 YSYEKL. The CDR3 is made up of 14 amino acids. The CDR3 bases are TGCGCCAGCACGTCAACGTTCAGCACAGATACGCAGTATTTT. Translated: CASTSTFSTDTQYF.

This chain joins TRBV4-1 and TRBJ2-7; the match to TRBD1 covers 8 bases. This CDR3 region has 16 residues. Trimming at V came to 0 bases and at J to 4 bases, leaving 8 bases not matched to a gene. Germline CDR1 is MGHRA and CDR2 is YSYEKL. Here the CDR3 reads CASSQDRGQGWYEQYF. CDR3 nucleotide sequence: TGCGCCAGCAGCCAAGATAGAGGACAGGGTTGGTACGAGCAGTACTTC.

V gene TRBV9 combines with J gene TRBJ1-2, with TRBD1 matching 7 bases. The CDR3 loop spans 15 amino acids. The germline V gene has CDR1 SGDLS and CDR2 YYNGEE. Trimming at V came to 1 base and at J to 4 bases, leaving 7 bases not matched to a gene. In nucleotides, the CDR3 is TGTGCCAGCAGCGTAAGCCCCGCAGGGGGCTATGGCTACACCTTC. Protein: CASSVSPAGGYGYTF.

There are a few counts of this clone. This chain links TRBV5-1 with TRBJ1-2; 8 nucleotides line up with TRBD1. The CDR3 sequence is 14 residues long. The V gene end was trimmed by 0 bases and the J gene end by 6 bases; junction bases not matched to a gene: 4. CDR1 and CDR2 (germline): SGHRS, YFSETQ. Written as DNA, the CDR3 is TGCGCCAGCAGCTTGGCAGGGGGCGGAGATGGCTACACCTTC. This sequence encodes CASSLAGGGDGYTF. The full variable domain, in which reference TRBV5-1 and TRBJ1-2 provide the parts outside the CDR3, is KAGVTQTPRYLIKTRGQQVTLSCSPISGHRSVSWYQQTPGQGLQFLFEYFSETQRNKGNFPGRFSGRQFSNSRSEMNVSTLELGDSALYLCASSLAGGGDGYTFGSGTRLTVV.

The chain links TRBV29-1 to TRBJ2-5, with 9 nucleotides matching TRBD1. The CDR3 has 14 residues. Germline values: CDR1 SQVTM, CDR2 ANQGSEA. J lost 4 bases, V lost 1 base, and 4 bases had no gene match. CDR3 region: CSVEVPDRGETQYF. For the CDR3, the DNA is TGCAGCGTTGAAGTCCCGGACAGGGGAGAGACCCAGTACTTC.

CDR3 protein: CASSPPGGEAFF. The DNA for the CDR3 is TGTGCCAGCTCACCACCAGGGGGTGAAGCTTTCTTT. The chain couples TRBV18 to TRBJ1-1, with D maybe TRBD1 (6 bases). Trimming removed 0 bases from V and 7 bases from J, with 6 bases in between. The CDR3 runs 12 residues. The V gene's germline CDR1 is KGHSH and CDR2 LQKENI.

V gene TRBV18 combines with J gene TRBJ1-5, with D unresolved. The CDR3 spans 12 residues. CDR1 and CDR2 from the germline V gene are KGHSH and LQKENI. Trimming shortened V by 5 bases and J by 7 bases, and 9 bases separated the two germline ends. CDR3 DNA: TGTGCCAGCTCAGTTGGGGTACAGCCCCAGCATTTT. Translated: CASSVGVQPQHF.

The rearrangement uses TRBV7-9 and TRBJ1-3; D remains ambiguous. Per germline, CDR1 SEHNR and CDR2 FQNEAQ (reference sequence). The V gene lost 3 bases and the J gene lost 0 bases, with 6 bases spanning the gap. The CDR3 is 14 amino acids. The CDR3 is CASSFWSSGNTIYF. CDR3 bases: TGTGCCAGCAGCTTCTGGAGCTCTGGAAACACCATATATTTT.

The CDR3 bases are TGTGCCTTAGAATCCAGCGGGGTATGGACCCAGTACTTC. It codes for CALESSGVWTQYF. This chain links TRBV30 with TRBJ2-5, with 7 bases lining up with TRBD2. Germline loops: CDR1 GTSNPN, CDR2 SVGIG (reference sequence). There are 13 residues in the CDR3. After removal of 7 bases from V and 7 bases from J, the junction contained 12 bases not matched to a gene. Full variable domain (missing parts from reference TRBV30 and TRBJ2-5): SQTIHQWPATLVQPVGSPLSLECTVEGTSNPNLYWYRQAAGRGLQLLFYSVGIGQISSEVPQNLSASRPQDRQFILSSKKLLLSDSGFYLCALESSGVWTQYFGPGTRLLVL.

This clone was seen once. This chain links TRBV7-9 with TRBJ2-1; TRBD2 matches 9 bases. Germline assignment: CDR1 SEHNR and CDR2 FQNEAQ (reference sequence). After removal of 1 base from V and 7 bases from J, the junction contained 5 bases not matched to a gene. This CDR3 contains 15 residues. The DNA of the CDR3 is TGTGCCAGCAGCTTAGGGGCGGGGGGGCAGAATGAGCAGTTCTTC. It is translated as CASSLGAGGQNEQFF.

The V and J genes are TRBV7-9 and TRBJ2-5, with D unresolved. CDR1 and CDR2 from the germline V gene are SEHNR and FQNEAQ (reference sequence). CDR3 length equals 11 residues. With 4 bases removed from V and 3 bases from J, the gap between germline ends came to 3 bases. CDR3 coding DNA: TGTGCCAGCAGCTCAGAAGAGACCCAGTACTTC. It translates to CASSSEETQYF.

The V gene is TRBV28, the J gene TRBJ1-1, with D possibly being TRBD1 (6 bases). The germline CDR1 and CDR2 sequences are MDHEN and SYDVKM. This CDR3 is 13 amino acids long. Trimming removed 6 bases at V and 0 bases at J, with 8 bases between. The CDR3 DNA is TGTGCCAGCAGCAGGGGACTGAACACTGAAGCTTTCTTT. Amino acid sequence: CASSRGLNTEAFF.

The CDR3 DNA reads TGTGCCAGCAGTTACCCGGACAGCAATCAGCCCCAGCATTTT. The encoded protein is CASSYPDSNQPQHF. V usage is TRBV6-6 and J usage is TRBJ1-5, with D unresolved. The CDR3 length is 14 residues. Per the germline V gene, CDR1 is MNHNY and CDR2 is SVGAGI (reference sequence). V shed 2 bases and J shed 1 base, with 6 bases lying between them.

This clone was detected only once. The chain has TRBV6-5 and TRBJ2-2; perhaps TRBD2 as D (6 bases). This CDR3 is 12 amino acids long. Trimming stripped 6 bases from V and 4 bases from J, with 6 bases between. In germline, CDR1 is MNHEY, CDR2 SVGAGI. The DNA of the CDR3 is TGTGCCAGCAGGGGGGGCACCGGGGAGCTGTTTTTT. As protein: CASRGGTGELFF.

This sequence joins TRBV28 and TRBJ1-2; 7 nucleotides line up with TRBD1. Unmatched junction bases numbered 11, after V lost 3 bases and J lost 4 bases. CDR3 length: 16 amino acids. Germline CDR1 is MDHEN and CDR2 is SYDVKM. CDR3 residues: CASSLASGTVSYGYTF. CDR3 DNA: TGTGCCAGCAGTTTGGCCTCCGGGACAGTGTCCTATGGCTACACCTTC.